This T cell receptor (beta chain) was observed in a study of blood T cell repertoires in COVID-19. Study background: Some COVID-19 samples were acute and others convalescent; all came from the United States, Italy and Spain. Nucleic acid was either cDNA or gDNA, and it came from T cells, B-cell-depleted T cells, or PBMCs.

Per the original data handling: Nucleated cell counts were estimated from reference gene primer amplification. The method was immunoSEQ multiplex PCR; TCRdb's version includes in-frame clones alone and lacks a portion of them. Clone size and the V and J calls come from that table; the DNA yielded D and trimming. The sample comprises 75,000 to 90,000 clones, approximately 90% of which are singletons, and under 6.5% rests with the top ten. Germline CDR1 reads LGHNA; CDR2 reads YSLEER. The V gene lost 0 bases and the J gene lost 3 bases, with 11 bases spanning the gap. The CDR3 sequence is 15 residues long.

Sequencing used peripheral blood. The chain is built from TRBV4-3 and TRBJ1-2; D call uncertain. This receptor was identified in a human donor in a cohort sampled during active COVID-19. CDR3 region: CASSQELREYYGYTF. Here the CDR3 DNA reads TGCGCCAGCAGCCAAGAGCTCCGGGAGTACTATGGCTACACCTTC.